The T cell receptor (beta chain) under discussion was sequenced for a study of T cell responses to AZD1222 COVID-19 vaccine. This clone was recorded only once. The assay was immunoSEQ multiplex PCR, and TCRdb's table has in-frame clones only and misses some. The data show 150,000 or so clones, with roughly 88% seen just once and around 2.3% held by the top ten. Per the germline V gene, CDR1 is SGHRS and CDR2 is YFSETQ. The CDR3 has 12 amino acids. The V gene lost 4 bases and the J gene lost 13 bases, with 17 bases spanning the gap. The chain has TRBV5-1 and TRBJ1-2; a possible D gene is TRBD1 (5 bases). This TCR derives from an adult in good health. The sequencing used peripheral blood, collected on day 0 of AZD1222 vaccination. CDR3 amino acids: CASSLLGQQGTF. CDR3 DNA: TGCGCCAGCAGCCTACTGGGCCAGCAGGGCACCTTC.